The next 30 T cell receptor beta chains were all read from a single sample in a study of blood T cell repertoires in COVID-19. The repertoire was sequenced with immunoSEQ multiplex PCR; TCRdb's copy has only in-frame clones and lacks some. The sample yields 100,000 to 150,000 clones, 60% to 80% seen once. Sequencing was carried out using peripheral blood. These receptors were obtained from a woman in her 70s with acute or convalescent COVID-19.

V is TRBV5-4 and J is TRBJ2-3, with 12 bases matching TRBD2. Trimming removed 1 base from V and 6 bases from J; junction bases left unmatched: 6. The CDR3 length is 16 residues. In germline, CDR1 is SGHNT, CDR2 YYREEE (reference sequence). DNA of the CDR3: TGTGCCAGCAGCTTGAAGCTAGCGGGGGGGGCGGATACGCAGTATTTT. It specifies CASSLKLAGGADTQYF.

The gene calls are TRBV25-1 and TRBJ1-5; D is uncertain. The ends were cut back, 4 bases at V and 0 bases at J, with 10 bases in the middle. This CDR3 region has 15 residues. Per the germline V gene, CDR1 is MGHDK and CDR2 is SYGVNS. The CDR3 DNA reads as TGTGCCAGCAGTGTATCGGGAGATAGCAATCAGCCCCAGCATTTT. It codes for CASSVSGDSNQPQHF. Based on the CDR3 plus reference TRBV25-1 and TRBJ1-5, the full variable domain is EADIYQTPRYLVIGTGKKITLECSQTMGHDKMYWYQQDPGMELHLIHYSYGVNSTEKGDLSSESTVSRIRTEHFPLTLESARPSHTSQYLCASSVSGDSNQPQHFGDGTRLSIL.

The CDR3 DNA reads TGTGCCAGCAGCCTTGACAGGCCTGGCACAGATACGCAGTATTTT. Translated: CASSLDRPGTDTQYF. The chain joins TRBV28 to TRBJ2-3; D may be TRBD1 (6 bases). This CDR3 comprises 15 residues. Germline V gene data show CDR1 as MDHEN and CDR2 as SYDVKM. V lost 6 bases and J 1 base, leaving 14 bases between the germline ends.

The chain employs TRBV5-1 and TRBJ2-1; maybe TRBD2 (5 bases). The ends were cut back, 2 bases at V and 9 bases at J, with 18 bases in the middle. Looked up from germline, CDR1 is SGHRS and CDR2 is YFSETQ. This CDR3 has 15 residues. CDR3 in DNA: TGCGCCAGCAGCTTTCAGACCAATCTAGCTGGTGAGCAGTTCTTC. Its translation: CASSFQTNLAGEQFF.

The chain uses TRBV5-6 and TRBJ1-5, with 7 bases lining up with TRBD1. The CDR3 totals 15 residues. In germline, CDR1 is SGHDT, CDR2 YYEEEE. J gave up 3 bases and V 0 bases, and 3 bases lay outside the gene matches. The CDR3 protein is CASSLGGTVNQPQHF. The CDR3 DNA sequence: TGTGCCAGCAGCTTGGGGGGGACAGTCAATCAGCCCCAGCATTTT.

The rearrangement uses TRBV29-1 and TRBJ1-1, with 9 bases aligning to TRBD1. The junction had 9 bases not matched to a gene; V was cut back by 4 bases and J by 6 bases. Germline loops: CDR1 SQVTM, CDR2 ANQGSEA. The CDR3 sequence is 14 residues long. The CDR3 sequence is CSVGGDRGKAEAFF. The CDR3 nucleotides read TGCAGCGTTGGGGGCGACAGGGGGAAAGCTGAAGCTTTCTTT.

This clone was recorded a few times. V is TRBV23-1 and J is TRBJ1-5, with 7 bases matching TRBD1. TRBV23-1 falls under the ORF class, with uncertain function. This CDR3 region has 17 residues. After removal of 3 bases from V and 1 base from J, the junction contained 9 bases not matched to a gene. CDR3 loop: CASSHQRGRGSNQPQHF. CDR3 nucleotide sequence: TGCGCCAGCAGTCACCAAAGGGGCAGGGGGAGCAATCAGCCCCAGCATTTT.

The rearrangement uses TRBV6-6 and TRBJ2-3, with 8 bases identical to TRBD2. Germline assignment: CDR1 MNHNY and CDR2 SVGAGI (reference sequence). The ends lost 5 bases at V and 3 bases at J; junction bases unmatched: 10. CDR3 length: 16 amino acids. CDR3 residues: CASSVNGAGGTDTQYF. CDR3 in DNA: TGTGCCAGCAGTGTCAATGGGGCGGGAGGAACAGATACGCAGTATTTT.

V and J are TRBV5-5 and TRBJ2-1; 9 positions match TRBD1. J gave up 7 bases and V 4 bases, and 9 bases lay outside the gene matches. This CDR3 spans 15 amino acids. The germline V gene encodes CDR1 SGHKS and CDR2 YYEKEE (reference sequence). The CDR3 is CASSRPGTGKNEQFF. CDR3 sequence (DNA): TGTGCCAGCAGCCGCCCCGGGACAGGGAAAAATGAGCAGTTCTTC.

V usage is TRBV3-1 (or the pseudogene TRBV3-2) and J usage is TRBJ2-3; D is ambiguous. Germline CDR1 LGHDT, CDR2 YNNKEL (reference sequence). The CDR3 sequence is 11 residues long. With 5 bases removed from V and 6 bases from J, the gap between germline ends came to 6 bases. CDR3 in amino acids: CASSGSDTQYF. CDR3 nucleotide sequence: TGTGCCAGCAGCGGCTCGGATACGCAGTATTTT.

V and J are TRBV24-1 and TRBJ2-1; 7 bases are a match to TRBD2. CDR3 length: 12 residues. Germline V CDR1 and CDR2: KGHDR, SFDVKD. J gave up 15 bases and V 3 bases, and 7 bases lay outside the gene matches. The CDR3 DNA follows: TGTGCCACCAGTGATCGGGAGGCCTGGGGGTTCTTC. Translation: CATSDREAWGFF.

This chain uses TRBV3-1 (or the pseudogene TRBV3-2) with TRBJ1-4; 10 positions agree with TRBD1. CDR3 length: 13 residues. Trimming at V came to 3 bases and at J to 11 bases, leaving 3 bases not matched to a gene. Germline CDR1 and CDR2: LGHDT and YNNKEL (reference sequence). The CDR3 spells CASSQGGQGKLFF. The DNA for the CDR3 is TGTGCCAGCAGCCAGGGGGGACAGGGGAAACTGTTTTTT.

This chain joins TRBV5-5 and TRBJ1-1; 8 positions match TRBD1. The CDR3 totals 15 residues. Looked up from germline, CDR1 is SGHKS and CDR2 is YYEKEE (reference sequence). V gave up 2 bases and J gave up 1 base; unmatched junction bases: 4. CDR3 sequence: CASSFTGGGNTEAFF. CDR3 DNA sequence: TGTGCCAGCAGCTTTACAGGGGGAGGGAACACTGAAGCTTTCTTT. The whole variable domain, filled in from reference TRBV5-5 and TRBJ1-1, reads DAGVTQSPTHLIKTRGQQVTLRCSPISGHKSVSWYQQVLGQGPQFIFQYYEKEERGRGNFPDRFSARQFPNYSSELNVNALLLGDSALYLCASSFTGGGNTEAFFGQGTRLTVV.

This chain uses TRBV9 with TRBJ2-7; D unresolved. Trimming left V 0 bases short and J 2 bases short, with 15 bases between. Per the germline V gene, CDR1 is SGDLS and CDR2 is YYNGEE. This CDR3 has 16 residues. Here the CDR3 DNA reads TGTGCCAGCAGCGTAGACGGCGGAATGAACGCCTACGAGCAGTACTTC. Protein sequence: CASSVDGGMNAYEQYF.

This clone was seen a few times. The V and J genes are TRBV3-1 (or the pseudogene TRBV3-2) and TRBJ2-5, with 8 bases fitting TRBD1. V was clipped by 6 bases and J by 2 bases; unmatched bases: 5. The CDR3 consists of 14 residues. The germline CDR1 and CDR2 sequences are LGHDT and YNNKEL (reference sequence). The CDR3 here is CASRGDRYQETQYF. The CDR3 region has the DNA TGTGCCAGCAGGGGGGACAGGTATCAAGAGACCCAGTACTTC.

The chain uses TRBV19 and TRBJ1-2, with TRBD1 identical over 7 bases. Germline loops: CDR1 LNHDA, CDR2 SQIVND (reference sequence). The CDR3 runs 14 residues. V lost 6 bases and J lost 4; bases outside the gene matches: 8. Written as DNA, the CDR3 is TGTGCCAGTAGCCCGCCCGGGACAGTCTATGGCTACACCTTC. It codes for CASSPPGTVYGYTF.

CDR3 in DNA: TGTGCCAGCAGCTTCAGACAGGGTATAGGTGGAAACACCATATATTTT. This encodes CASSFRQGIGGNTIYF. V and J are TRBV3-1 (or the pseudogene TRBV3-2) and TRBJ1-3; 7 nucleotides agree with TRBD1. V lost 5 bases and J lost 3; bases outside the gene matches: 10. In germline, CDR1 is LGHDT, CDR2 YNNKEL (reference sequence). The CDR3 covers 16 residues.

This clone was detected only a few times. CDR3 sequence reads: CASSLEGFLAGYF. Here the CDR3 DNA reads TGTGCCAGCAGCTTAGAGGGGTTTTTAGCGGGGTATTTT. This chain joins TRBV7-2 and TRBJ2-3; 7 bases match TRBD2. The junction had 9 bases not matched to a gene; V was cut back by 1 base and J by 14 bases. This CDR3 spans 13 amino acids. CDR1 is SGHTA and CDR2 is FQGNSA in the germline V gene. The whole variable domain, remainder taken from reference TRBV7-2 and TRBJ2-3, is GAGVSQSPSNKVTEKGKDVELRCDPISGHTALYWYRQSLGQGLEFLIYFQGNSAPDKSGLPSDRFSAERTGGSVSTLTIQRTQQEDSAVYLCASSLEGFLAGYFGPGTRLTVL.

This chain links TRBV4-3 with TRBJ2-1; 7 nucleotides line up with TRBD1. There are 16 residues in the CDR3. V was clipped by 0 bases and J by 4 bases; unmatched bases: 6. Looked up from germline, CDR1 is LGHNA and CDR2 is YSLEER. The CDR3 nucleotides read TGCGCCAGCAGCCAAGACAAGTGGGACAGATACAATGAGCAGTTCTTC. Encoded protein: CASSQDKWDRYNEQFF.

This rearrangement joins TRBV10-3 to TRBJ1-3; D call uncertain. Trimming took off 2 bases at V and 0 bases at J, with 8 bases between the two ends. CDR1 ENHRY and CDR2 SYGVKD come from the germline V gene. This CDR3 region has 15 residues. The CDR3 DNA sequence: TGTGCCATCAGTGAGCGGGATTTCTCTGGAAACACCATATATTTT. Translating it yields CAISERDFSGNTIYF.

The chain links TRBV7-8 to TRBJ2-2; D gene unclear. Trimming removed 3 bases at V and 0 bases at J, with 5 bases between. Looked up from germline, CDR1 is SGHVS and CDR2 is FQNEAQ. There are 14 residues in the CDR3. CDR3 loop: CASSFEPNTGELFF. CDR3 nucleotide sequence: TGTGCCAGCAGCTTCGAGCCGAACACCGGGGAGCTGTTTTTT.

As concerns this clone: At one end the junction does not follow the germline gene, possibly because of a read error. The CDR3 loop is CVSNGIAVRSYEQYF. The CDR3 nucleotides are TGTGTCAGCAACGGGATAGCAGTAAGGTCCTACGAGCAGTACTTC. The chain combines TRBV28 with TRBJ2-7, with a possible D match to TRBD2 (5 bases). From germline, CDR1 is MDHEN and CDR2 SYDVKM. The CDR3 sequence is 15 residues long. The full variable domain, its missing parts supplied by reference TRBV28 and TRBJ2-7, is DVKVTQSSRYLVKRTGEKVFLECVQDMDHENMFWYRQDPGLGLRLIYFSYDVKMKEKGDIPEGYSVSREKKERFSLILESASTNQTSMYLCVSNGIAVRSYEQYFGPGTRLTVT.

The chain links TRBV18 to TRBJ2-2, with 8 bases matching TRBD1. Trimming took 3 bases from V and 1 from J; bases not matched to a gene: 10. This CDR3 comprises 18 residues. Germline lookup yields CDR1 KGHSH and CDR2 LQKENI. The CDR3 bases are TGTGCCAGCTCACCTCTAAATGCCGGACAGGGGAACACCGGGGAGCTGTTTTTT. Translated: CASSPLNAGQGNTGELFF. The entire variable domain, with the rest obtained from reference TRBV18 and TRBJ2-2, is as follows: NAGVMQNPRHLVRRRGQEARLRCSPMKGHSHVYWYRQLPEEGLKFMVYLQKENIIDESGMPKERFSAEFPKEGPSILRIQQVVRGDSAAYFCASSPLNAGQGNTGELFFGEGSRLTVL.

As regards this clone: This specimen includes other DNA sequences encoding the same CDR3. The rearrangement links TRBV12-3 or TRBV12-4 to TRBJ1-1; 7 bases agree with TRBD1. V was clipped by 5 bases and J by 2 bases; unmatched bases: 2. CDR3 length equals 13 residues. CDR3 amino acids: CASSRQGNTEAFF. DNA for the CDR3: TGTGCCAGCAGTCGACAGGGAAACACTGAAGCTTTCTTT.

This clone was found once. The gene calls are TRBV5-4 and TRBJ1-2; 8 positions match TRBD1. V shed 0 bases, J shed 9 bases, and the junction held 1 base outside the gene matches. Germline V CDR1 and CDR2: SGHNT, YYREEE (reference sequence). CDR3 size: 12 residues. CDR3 amino acids: CASSLGQGSYTF. The DNA for the CDR3 is TGTGCCAGCAGCTTGGGACAGGGGAGCTACACCTTC.

The chain is built from TRBV27 and TRBJ2-5; 11 bases fit TRBD1. The CDR3 contains 15 residues. The V and J ends lost 5 bases and 3 bases, in that order; junction bases with no gene match: 5. Germline loops: CDR1 MNHEY, CDR2 SMNVEV (reference sequence). The CDR3 here is CASSPGTGGKETQYF. In DNA, the CDR3 is TGTGCCAGCAGTCCGGGGACAGGGGGTAAAGAGACCCAGTACTTC.

The chain uses TRBV27 and TRBJ2-2, with a weak D call TRBD1 (6 bases). This CDR3 is 15 amino acids long. Trimming removed 2 bases at V and 0 bases at J, with 7 bases between. The germline CDR1 and CDR2 sequences are MNHEY and SMNVEV (reference sequence). The CDR3 reads CASSLRTANTGELFF. The CDR3 bases are TGTGCCAGCAGTTTAAGGACAGCGAACACCGGGGAGCTGTTTTTT.

On this clone itself: This may come from a read error, since a much larger clone is one base off. The CDR3 DNA reads TGTGCCGGCAACCCGGGACAGGTCACAGATACGCAGTATTTT. It translates to CAGNPGQVTDTQYF. The chain recombines TRBV28 with TRBJ2-3; 8 nucleotides line up with TRBD1. This CDR3 region has 14 residues. V lost 11 bases, J lost 2 bases, and 9 bases stayed unmatched. Germline V gene lookup returns CDR1 MDHEN and CDR2 SYDVKM.

This clone was found a few times. The gene calls are TRBV7-9 and TRBJ1-2; D is unclear. Germline CDR1 reads SEHNR; CDR2 reads FQNEAQ (reference sequence). The CDR3 totals 13 residues. V gave up 1 base and J gave up 6 bases, with 9 bases separating them. CDR3 coding DNA: TGTGCCAGCAGCTTAGGTGGAGCCAATGGCTACACCTTC. Its protein is CASSLGGANGYTF.

This chain connects TRBV25-1 to TRBJ2-2; 10 positions match TRBD1. The V segment lost 5 bases and the J segment 3 bases; nucleotides outside the gene matches: 3. CDR1 and CDR2 from the germline V gene are MGHDK and SYGVNS. CDR3 size: 15 residues. The CDR3: CASSPGTGDTGELFF. In DNA form, the CDR3 reads TGTGCCAGCAGTCCAGGGACAGGGGACACCGGGGAGCTGTTTTTT.